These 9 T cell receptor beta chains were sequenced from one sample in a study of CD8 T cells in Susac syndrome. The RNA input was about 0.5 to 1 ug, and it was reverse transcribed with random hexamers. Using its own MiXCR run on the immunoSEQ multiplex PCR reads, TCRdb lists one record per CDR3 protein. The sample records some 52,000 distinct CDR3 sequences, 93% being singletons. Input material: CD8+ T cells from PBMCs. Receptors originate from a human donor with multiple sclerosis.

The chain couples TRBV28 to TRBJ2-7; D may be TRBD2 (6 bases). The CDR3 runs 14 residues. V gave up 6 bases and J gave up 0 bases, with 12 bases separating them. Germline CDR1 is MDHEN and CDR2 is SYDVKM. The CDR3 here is CASSSGGTSYEQYF. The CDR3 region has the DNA TGTGCCAGCAGCTCTGGGGGGACCTCCTACGAGCAGTACTTC.

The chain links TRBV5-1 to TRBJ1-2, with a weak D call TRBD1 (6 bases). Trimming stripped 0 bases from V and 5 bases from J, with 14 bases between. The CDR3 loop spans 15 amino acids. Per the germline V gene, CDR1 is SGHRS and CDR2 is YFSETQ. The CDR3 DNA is TGCGCCAGCAGCTTGGGTTCCCGGAGGGGGTATGGCTACACCTTC. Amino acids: CASSLGSRRGYGYTF.

CDR3 sequence: CASSYTGAITGELFF. The CDR3, as DNA: TGTGCCAGCAGCTATACAGGGGCTATCACCGGGGAGCTGTTTTTT. V gene TRBV6-6 combines with J gene TRBJ2-2; 7 positions agree with TRBD1. In germline, CDR1 is MNHNY, CDR2 SVGAGI (reference sequence). V shed 6 bases and J 4 bases; nucleotides not matched to a gene: 8. This CDR3 region has 15 residues.

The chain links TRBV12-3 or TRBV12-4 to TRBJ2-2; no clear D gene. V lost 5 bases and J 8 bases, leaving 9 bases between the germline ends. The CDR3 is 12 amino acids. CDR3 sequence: CASSTDAGELFF. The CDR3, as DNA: TGTGCCAGCAGTACAGACGCTGGGGAGCTGTTTTTT.

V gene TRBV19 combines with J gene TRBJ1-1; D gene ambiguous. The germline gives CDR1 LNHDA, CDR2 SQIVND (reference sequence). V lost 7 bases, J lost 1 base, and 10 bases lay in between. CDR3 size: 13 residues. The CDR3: CASTNWGNTEAFF. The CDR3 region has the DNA TGTGCCAGTACTAATTGGGGGAACACTGAAGCTTTCTTT.

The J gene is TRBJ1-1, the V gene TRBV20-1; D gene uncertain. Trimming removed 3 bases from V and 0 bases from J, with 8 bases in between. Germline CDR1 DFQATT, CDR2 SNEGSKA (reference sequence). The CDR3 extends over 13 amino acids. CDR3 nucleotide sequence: TGCAGTGCTAGGTGGGCCCTGAACACTGAAGCTTTCTTT. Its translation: CSARWALNTEAFF.

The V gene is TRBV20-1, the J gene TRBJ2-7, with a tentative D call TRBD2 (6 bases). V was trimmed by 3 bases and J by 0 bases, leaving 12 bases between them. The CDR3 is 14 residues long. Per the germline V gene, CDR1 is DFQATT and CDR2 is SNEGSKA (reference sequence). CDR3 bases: TGCAGTGCTAGCCCCGACGGGAGCTCCTACGAGCAGTACTTC. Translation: CSASPDGSSYEQYF.

CDR3 sequence reads: CASSFGQGATIQYF. CDR3 DNA: TGTGCCAGCAGTTTTGGACAGGGGGCAACCATTCAGTACTTC. The chain links TRBV12-3 or TRBV12-4 to TRBJ2-4; 11 positions agree with TRBD1. J lost 9 bases, V lost 3 bases, and 4 bases had no gene match. This CDR3 has 14 residues.

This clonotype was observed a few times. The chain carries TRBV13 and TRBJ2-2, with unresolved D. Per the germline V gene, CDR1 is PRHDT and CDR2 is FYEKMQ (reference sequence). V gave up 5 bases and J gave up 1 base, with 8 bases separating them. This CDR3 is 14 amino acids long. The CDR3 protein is CASSVGKNTGELFF. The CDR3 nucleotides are TGTGCCAGCAGCGTGGGGAAGAACACCGGGGAGCTGTTTTTT.